This T cell receptor (beta chain) is drawn from a study of T cells in Graves' hyperthyroidism and ophthalmopathy. Germline V gives CDR1 SGHVS, CDR2 FNYEAQ. With V trimmed by 6 bases and J by 7 bases, 5 bases remained unmatched. The CDR3 is 13 amino acids. The diagnostic basis comprised clinical symptoms, serum thyroxine and TRAb, thyroid ultrasound and orbital computed tomography. TCR beta CDR3 region amplification was performed from RNA transcripts. Primed by the HTBI set, a first-round RT-PCR was run on the TCR CDR3. TCRdb analysed the multiplex PCR reads with MiXCR anew, one entry per CDR3 protein. The sample has around 570,000 distinct CDR3 sequences, 15% to 20% seen once; the top ten hold roughly 44%.

Source material: blood. V is TRBV7-6 and J is TRBJ2-1; 8 bases map to TRBD2. The sequence was collected from a man aged 40-49 years with Graves' ophthalmopathy. CDR3 sequence: CASRGLGSNEQFF. The CDR3 bases are TGTGCCAGCAGGGGACTAGGTTCTAATGAGCAGTTCTTC.